These T cell receptor beta chains were read from a single sample in a study of shared clonotypes between healthy human individuals. Profiled with immunoSEQ multiplex PCR; TCRdb holds only in-frame clones, not every one. The sample holds fewer than 850,000 clones; about 92% are singletons and the top ten take about 33%. Sequencing used memory CD8+ T cells from PBMCs. These receptors all stem from a man aged 18 to 29 in good health. Some clones in this sample may be carry-over from other donors' samples. Both conserved end residues are part of each CDR3. A D gene is named only where the DNA matches it firmly. Only part of the rows carry a size: once, few, many, or a class if the clone is expanded.

clone size,J gene,D gene,V gene,CDR3 DNA,CDR3 protein
NA,TRBJ1-2,TRBD1,TRBV29-1,TGCAGCGTTGAAGGATTTGGGGACAGGGGTGGCTATGGCTACACCTTC,CSVEGFGDRGGYGYTF
NA,TRBJ2-7,NA,TRBV11-2,TGTGCCAGCAGCTCCCTGCTGACGTTGGCCTACGAGCAGTACTTC,CASSSLLTLAYEQYF
NA,TRBJ2-7,NA,TRBV7-2,TGTGCCAGCAGCTTAGATGGTTTGTCCTACGAGCAGTACTTC,CASSLDGLSYEQYF
NA,TRBJ2-1,NA,TRBV7-3,TGTGCCAGCAGCGAGGAGGGGACCCAGCACAATGAGCAGTTCTTC,CASSEEGTQHNEQFF
NA,TRBJ2-1,NA,TRBV28,TGTGCCAGCAGTTTCAGATCCGGTGGTGAGCAGTTCTTC,CASSFRSGGEQFF
once,TRBJ1-3,NA,TRBV28,TGTGCCAGCAGCTTAGAGGACATCTCTGGAAACACCATATATTTT,CASSLEDISGNTIYF
NA,TRBJ1-1,TRBD1,TRBV19,TGTGCCAGTAGTATTGCCCGGGACAGACCCACTGAAGCTTTCTTT,CASSIARDRPTEAFF
NA,TRBJ2-1,TRBD2,TRBV5-1,TGCGCCAGCAGCCCCGGCGGGAGGAGTTCCCACAATGAGCAGTTCTTC,CASSPGGRSSHNEQFF
NA,TRBJ2-2,NA,TRBV28,TGTGCCAGCAGTTTATCAGGGAACACCGGGGAGCTGTTTTTT,CASSLSGNTGELFF
NA,TRBJ2-4,NA,TRBV7-9,TGTGCCAGCAGGACCGATGGCTCAGGCATTCAGTACTTC,CASRTDGSGIQYF
NA,TRBJ1-1,TRBD1,TRBV19,TGTGCCAGTCACAGCACGGACAGGGCGAACACTGAAGCTTTCTTT,CASHSTDRANTEAFF
many,TRBJ1-1,TRBD1,TRBV4-2,TGTGCCAGCAGCCAAGATCCGCTCCTGCCGGGACAGGGGGAAGCTTTCTTT,CASSQDPLLPGQGEAFF
NA,TRBJ1-2,NA,TRBV25-1,TGTGCCAGCAGTGAAGGGAACAGGGCTTCAGATGGCTACACCTTC,CASSEGNRASDGYTF
NA,TRBJ2-3,NA,TRBV7-9,TGTGCCAGCAGCTTAGGAAGGGGAGCTCCCTCTACGCAGTATTTT,CASSLGRGAPSTQYF
NA,TRBJ1-5,NA,TRBV4-1,TGCGCCAGCAGCCAATGGCTAGGGGCGGCCGTCAATCAGCCCCAGCATTTT,CASSQWLGAAVNQPQHF
NA,TRBJ2-1,TRBD2,TRBV15,TGTGCCACCAGCAGAGTTGGACTAGCAGGTGAGCAGTTCTTC,CATSRVGLAGEQFF
NA,TRBJ1-1,NA,TRBV6-5,TGTGCCAGCAGTGAAGGTAGGGGCACTGAAGCTTTCTTT,CASSEGRGTEAFF
NA,TRBJ1-2,NA,TRBV5-4,TGTGCCAGCAGCTTGGGAGTGAGTGGCTACACCTTC,CASSLGVSGYTF
NA,TRBJ2-3,NA,TRBV21-1,TGTGCCAGCAGCAAAGTGCTCAGGAGACTAGCGGGAGGGCCCCCAGATACGCAGTATTTT,CASSKVLRRLAGGPPDTQYF
NA,TRBJ2-1,TRBD2,TRBV7-9,TGTGCCAGCAGCCCCCGGGGGGGGAACTACAATGAGCAGTTCTTC,CASSPRGGNYNEQFF
once,TRBJ2-1,TRBD2,TRBV7-9,TGTGCCAGCAGCCCCCGGATGGAAGCGGGGGCCTACAATGAGCAGTTCTTC,CASSPRMEAGAYNEQFF
NA,TRBJ1-5,NA,TRBV25-1,TGTGCCAGTGGGTGGGGGGGCAATCAGCCCCAGCATTTT,CASGWGGNQPQHF
NA,TRBJ1-2,NA,TRBV6-1,TGTGCCAGCAGTTCGGGACTTACAAGGGGAAATGGCTACACCTTC,CASSSGLTRGNGYTF
once,TRBJ2-1,TRBD2,TRBV4-3,TGCGCCAGCAGCCAAGCTAGCGGGGCCTACAATGAGCAGTTCTTC,CASSQASGAYNEQFF
NA,TRBJ1-2,NA,TRBV27,TGTGCCAGCAGTTTAGCCCCCGTGGTTAGCCTGTATGGCTACACCTTC,CASSLAPVVSLYGYTF
NA,TRBJ2-7,TRBD2,TRBV5-4,TGTGCCAGCAGCGGAAGCGGGAGACCCTACGAGCAGTACTTC,CASSGSGRPYEQYF
NA,TRBJ2-5,TRBD1,TRBV6-4,TGTGCCAGCAGTGACTGCGGGTCAGGGGGCCCTCTGGGGGAGACCCAGTACTTC,CASSDCGSGGPLGETQYF